This T cell receptor (beta chain) was retrieved from a study of blood T cell repertoires in COVID-19 (TCRdb year 2020). Notes on the research overall: Collaborator samples came from the United States, Italy and Spain and covered acute and convalescent phases of COVID-19. The material from the prospective study consisted of cDNA or gDNA derived from T cells, B-cell-depleted T cells, or PBMCs. Subjects who had been exposed to COVID-19, were actively infected with it, or had recovered from it provided the deeply sampled blood TCRbeta repertoires that made up the dataset. A freely available public database, intended as a resource for researchers studying the immune response to SARS-CoV-2, is where the repertoires were released. The samples were drawn from the first 160 participants of the ongoing ImmuneRACE study and from 1,254 subjects provided by 6 global collaborators. Nearly every sample came with metadata listing a de-identified subject ID, COVID-19 status, age in years and sex. Where available, HLA class I and class II types were taken from metadata supplied by the sample provider and were not determined by assay-based typing.

Each collaborating institution followed its own protocols to collect whole blood in K2EDTA tubes. Collaborator samples were shipped for TCRbeta analysis as frozen whole blood, isolated PBMCs, or DNA extracted from either sample type. Of note for this clone: The antigen it recognizes is unknown. Per-base quality was not reported, and no clone a single base away is much larger than it.

Study-level results and caveats: The quantity of clinical and demographic metadata differed by source and by participant and was supplied without curation.

The immunoSEQ Assay, a bias-controlled multiplex PCR, was used to amplify TCRbeta CDR3 regions from genomic DNA. As for how the authors treated the data: Nucleated cell counts per sample were estimated from amplification of reference gene primers within the assay. Sequence reads were collapsed and filtered to measure the absolute abundance of every unique TCRbeta CDR3 rearrangement. For each sample, productive Simpson clonality was calculated as the square root of Simpson's diversity index across productive rearrangements. The clones in this table, taken by TCRdb from immuneACCESS, are in-frame only. Not every clone is retained; where verified, under half of the shortfall comes from an unresolved V gene, and the cause of the rest is unknown. V and J calls and clone size are those listed in that table; D and trimming were worked out from the DNA. In all, the sample holds 300,000 to 400,000 clones, and 80% to 90% of those were seen once. The ten largest clones represent 1% of the sample.

The CDR3 measures 15 amino acids from cysteine to phenylalanine. The CDR3 DNA has 45 bases and is translated from base 1. Sequences PRHDT (CDR1) and FYEKMQ (CDR2) are obtained from the germline V gene (reference sequence). V loses 4 bases at its end and J loses 9 bases; junction bases beyond the gene matches: 12. The sequenced sample was peripheral blood. The chain uses TRBV13 and TRBJ2-7; 10 central nucleotides agree with TRBD1. This TCR came from a man aged 50 or older with active or convalescent COVID-19. The CDR3 is CASSSHRDRGDRQYF. The base sequence is TGTGCCAGCAGCTCCCACCGGGACAGGGGAGATCGGCAGTACTTC.